The clone carrying this TCR beta chain has just one count. Per the original data handling: Reference gene primer amplification gave estimated nucleated cell counts. Sequencing was performed with immunoSEQ multiplex PCR; in TCRdb, only in-frame clones are kept and a portion is missing. V and J calls and clone size are given by that table; D and trimming were obtained from the DNA. Of 100,000 to 150,000 clones detected, approximately 86% appear once; the ten largest clones hold about an eighth. The CDR3 covers 12 residues. V was trimmed by 3 bases and J by 3 bases, leaving 6 bases between them. In germline, CDR1 is LGHDT, CDR2 YNNKEL (reference sequence). A Seattle source enrolled patients during active infection and followed them longitudinally. This record belongs to a study of blood T cell repertoires in COVID-19. On the study more broadly: The United States, Italy and Spain were the sources of the acute and convalescent COVID-19 samples. T cells, B-cell-depleted T cells, or PBMCs provided the cDNA or gDNA that served as material.

The material sequenced was peripheral blood. The rearrangement links TRBV3-1 (or the pseudogene TRBV3-2) to TRBJ2-7; no clear D gene. This receptor was taken from a woman aged 65 to 85 with COVID-19, enrolled during active disease. Here the CDR3 reads CASSHNGYEQYF. CDR3 in DNA: TGTGCCAGCAGCCACAACGGCTACGAGCAGTACTTC.